The clone carrying this TCR beta chain came up a few times. Its antigen is unknown. Unique molecular identifiers were used in preparing the TCRbeta library. TCRdb itself ran the PCR reads through MiXCR, one entry per CDR3 protein. The table shows 80,000 to 100,000 distinct CDR3 sequences, with around a quarter occurring only once. This sample is drawn from a study of T-cell reconstitution after alpha-beta-depleted transplantation in children. Notes on the study in general: The high TCRbeta diversity at day 60 in some patients came from surviving recipient T cells and thymic progenitors. From newly produced T cells came most of the T-cell counts and diversity one year after transplant. Reportedly, roughly two months post-transplant, alpha-beta T cells arose from several hundred expanded graft clones.

V trimming: 4 bases; J trimming: 3 bases; junction bases outside the gene matches: 19. Germline CDR1 MGHRA, CDR2 YSYEKL. The CDR3 totals 19 residues. This sample comprised PBMCs, obtained before TCRalphabeta/CD19-depleted stem cell transplant. The genes are TRBV4-1 and TRBJ2-7, with 9 bases lining up with TRBD2. This clonotype was obtained from a boy aged 2 to 10 with acute lymphoblastic leukemia, due to receive a stem cell transplant. CDR3 DNA: TGCGCCAGCAGCCTTACGACTAGCGGAGGGGTCCCTCAAAACTACGAGCAGTACTTC. This gives the protein CASSLTTSGGVPQNYEQYF.